The 26 T cell receptor beta chains reported below all come from one sample, sequenced in a study of human T cells and chemical hapten exposure. TCRdb re-called the RACE reads with MiXCR, one entry per CDR3 protein. The sample records 150,000 to 200,000 distinct CDR3 sequences, around 20% being singletons. Time point noted: patch test 1, 2 weeks after DPC sensitization. Treatment described: therapeutic diphenylcyclopropenone sensitization with weekly scalp DPC. The sample here was whole blood, taken in connection with sensitization to the hapten diphenylcyclopropenone (DPC). Receptor source: a woman aged 45-65 years with alopecia areata. Some clones in this sample may be carry-over from other donors' samples.

This clonotype was counted only a few times. The chain joins TRBV29-1 to TRBJ2-7, with D perhaps TRBD1 (7 bases). V gave up 6 bases and J gave up 3 bases, with 21 bases separating them. CDR3 length: 15 amino acids. In germline, CDR1 is SQVTM, CDR2 ANQGSEA. The CDR3 is CSVRTGGGAGYEQYF. Written as DNA, the CDR3 is TGCAGCGTCCGCACCGGAGGGGGCGCAGGCTACGAGCAGTACTTC.

The J gene is TRBJ2-7, the V gene TRBV15; no clear D gene. This CDR3 is 15 amino acids long. The germline V and J ends were trimmed by 0 bases and 2 bases, with 11 bases remaining between them. In germline, CDR1 is LNHNV, CDR2 YYDKDF (reference sequence). CDR3 residues: CATSRDTSGTYEQYF. CDR3 nucleotide sequence: TGTGCCACCAGCAGAGATACGTCAGGAACCTACGAGCAGTACTTC.

This clonotype has only a few counts. The rearrangement joins TRBV24-1 to TRBJ2-3; TRBD1 agrees at 7 bases. CDR1 and CDR2 from the germline V gene are KGHDR and SFDVKD. Trimming at V came to 7 bases and at J to 2 bases, leaving 8 bases not matched to a gene. The CDR3 runs to 15 residues. The CDR3 region is CATSPATGHTDTQYF. The CDR3 coding sequence is TGTGCCACCAGCCCCGCGACAGGGCACACAGATACGCAGTATTTT.

The genes are TRBV29-1 and TRBJ1-1, with TRBD1 as a possible D gene (5 bases). The CDR3 consists of 15 residues. Trimming stripped 7 bases from V and 1 base from J, with 19 bases between. Germline V gene sequence: CDR1 SQVTM, CDR2 ANQGSEA. Here the CDR3 DNA reads TGCAGCGGTACAGTTTCAGGGACGGGGAACACTGAAGCTTTCTTT. This encodes CSGTVSGTGNTEAFF.

The CDR3 reads CASSQDPAPNTEAFF. As DNA, the CDR3 is TGTGCCAGCAGCCAAGATCCGGCGCCGAACACTGAAGCTTTCTTT. This sequence joins TRBV3-1 and TRBJ1-1; no firm D call. The CDR3 has 15 residues. With 0 bases removed from V and 1 base from J, the gap between germline ends came to 9 bases. Germline values: CDR1 LGHDT, CDR2 YNNKEL (reference sequence).

The rearrangement joins TRBV5-1 to TRBJ2-1, with TRBD1 as a possible D gene (6 bases). Germline V gene sequence: CDR1 SGHRS, CDR2 YFSETQ. Trimming took 4 bases from V and 6 from J, leaving 11 bases between them. The CDR3 has 13 amino acids. The CDR3 sequence is CASSPGQLNEQFF. CDR3 DNA: TGCGCCAGCAGCCCCGGACAGCTCAATGAGCAGTTCTTC. The full variable domain, with the rest looked up from reference TRBV5-1 and TRBJ2-1, is KAGVTQTPRYLIKTRGQQVTLSCSPISGHRSVSWYQQTPGQGLQFLFEYFSETQRNKGNFPGRFSGRQFSNSRSEMNVSTLELGDSALYLCASSPGQLNEQFFGPGTRLTVL.

This clonotype was seen a few times. The chain employs TRBV7-9 and TRBJ1-2; D call uncertain. Looked up from germline, CDR1 is SEHNR and CDR2 is FQNEAQ (reference sequence). The CDR3 has 12 residues. V was clipped by 8 bases and J by 4 bases, with 11 bases between them. CDR3 protein: CASGRMRYGYTF. In DNA, the CDR3 is TGTGCCAGCGGACGGATGCGCTATGGCTACACCTTC.

CDR3 amino acids: CASSLRQGYEQYF. In DNA form, the CDR3 reads TGTGCCAGCAGCCTCAGACAGGGCTACGAGCAGTACTTC. The rearrangement uses TRBV7-9 and TRBJ2-7; TRBD1 matches 7 bases. The CDR3 contains 13 residues. Germline V CDR1 and CDR2: SEHNR, FQNEAQ (reference sequence). V lost 5 bases to trimming and J lost 3 bases; unmatched junction nucleotides: 4.

The chain employs TRBV11-2 and TRBJ2-3, with no clear D. The CDR3 runs to 14 residues. Germline lookup yields CDR1 SGHAT and CDR2 FQNNGV. Deletions cut 6 bases from V and 1 base from J, with 11 bases between. CDR3 bases: TGTGCCAGCAGATTAACCGGAGGCACAGATACGCAGTATTTT. It translates to CASRLTGGTDTQYF.

This clonotype was seen only a few times. This chain uses TRBV19 with TRBJ2-1; D call uncertain. This CDR3 has 14 amino acids. Germline V lookup: CDR1 LNHDA, CDR2 SQIVND (reference sequence). Trimming cost V 4 bases and J 5 bases, with 12 bases left between them. CDR3 protein: CASSTLVVNNEQFF. The CDR3 nucleotides are TGTGCCAGTAGTACCCTAGTAGTGAACAATGAGCAGTTCTTC.

The chain has TRBV20-1 and TRBJ2-7, with 8 bases lining up with TRBD2. Germline V gives CDR1 DFQATT, CDR2 SNEGSKA (reference sequence). The CDR3 has 14 residues. J gave up 4 bases and V 2 bases, and 7 bases lay outside the gene matches. This CDR3 is CSARFVSGNYEQYF. The CDR3 DNA reads TGCAGTGCTAGATTCGTTAGCGGGAATTACGAGCAGTACTTC.

The gene calls are TRBV20-1 and TRBJ1-6; D is unclear. V shed 3 bases and J shed 7 bases, with 16 bases lying between them. This CDR3 is 15 amino acids long. The germline CDR1 and CDR2 sequences are DFQATT and SNEGSKA (reference sequence). For the CDR3, the DNA is TGCAGTGCTAGGCCGACTGATTACTCGAATTCACCCCTCCACTTT. This sequence encodes CSARPTDYSNSPLHF.

V usage is TRBV7-9 and J usage is TRBJ2-1; either TRBD1 or TRBD2 may supply D (5 bases each). Germline V gives CDR1 SEHNR, CDR2 FQNEAQ (reference sequence). Trimming left V 6 bases short and J 4 bases short, with 22 bases between. The CDR3 has 17 residues. The CDR3 here is CASSQTGVLGLYNEQFF. Written as DNA, the CDR3 is TGTGCCAGCAGTCAAACCGGGGTTTTGGGGCTATACAATGAGCAGTTCTTC.

This clonotype was observed a handful of times. This CDR3 reads CASSTTPGETQYF. The CDR3 DNA sequence: TGTGCCAGCAGCACCACTCCCGGAGAGACCCAGTACTTC. V and J are TRBV9 and TRBJ2-5; D unresolved. V was pared by 4 bases and J by 4 bases, with 11 bases between. This CDR3 has 13 amino acids. Germline V gene data show CDR1 as SGDLS and CDR2 as YYNGEE. Complete variable domain (other parts from reference TRBV9 and TRBJ2-5): DSGVTQTPKHLITATGQRVTLRCSPRSGDLSVYWYQQSLDQGLQFLIQYYNGEERAKGNILERFSAQQFPDLHSELNLSSLELGDSALYFCASSTTPGETQYFGPGTRLLVL.

There are a few counts of this clonotype. The genes are TRBV5-6 and TRBJ1-1; maybe TRBD1 (6 bases). This CDR3 comprises 16 residues. From germline, CDR1 is SGHDT and CDR2 YYEEEE. Trimming removed 0 bases from V and 6 bases from J, with 18 bases in between. This CDR3 is CASSLEGGGRLAEAFF. CDR3 sequence (DNA): TGTGCCAGCAGCTTGGAAGGTGGGGGCCGTCTCGCTGAAGCTTTCTTT.

This clonotype turned up a few times. The chain's CDR3 is CSASARTVANYGYTF. The CDR3 DNA is TGCAGTGCTAGTGCTAGGACGGTGGCTAACTATGGCTACACCTTC. This sequence joins TRBV20-1 and TRBJ1-2; D not resolved. Germline V gives CDR1 DFQATT, CDR2 SNEGSKA (reference sequence). This CDR3 region has 15 residues. V lost 3 bases to trimming and J lost 0 bases, with 14 bases between them.

This chain connects TRBV12-3 or TRBV12-4 to TRBJ2-5; no reliable D call. This CDR3 is 14 amino acids long. V dropped 3 bases and J dropped 2 bases, with 10 bases sitting between them. The CDR3: CASSFFSQQETQYF. The CDR3 bases are TGTGCCAGCAGTTTTTTTTCGCAGCAAGAGACCCAGTACTTC.

This clonotype has a count of ten or more. The genes are TRBV18 and TRBJ1-5; D is undetermined. V lost 4 bases and J lost 0, with 22 bases in between. The CDR3 covers 19 residues. Germline V gene sequence: CDR1 KGHSH, CDR2 LQKENI. CDR3 bases: TGTGCCAGCTCACTTGGGTTAAGGGAAAAATTCCATAGCAATCAGCCCCAGCATTTT. This encodes CASSLGLREKFHSNQPQHF.

This clonotype has a handful of counts. The CDR3 region is CSVELQPGGTQYF. CDR3 DNA sequence: TGCAGCGTTGAATTGCAGCCTGGCGGGACCCAGTACTTC. The chain combines TRBV29-1 with TRBJ2-5; D not resolved. V dropped 2 bases and J dropped 7 bases, with 14 bases sitting between them. The CDR3 has 13 residues. Germline V CDR1 and CDR2: SQVTM, ANQGSEA.

The chain is built from TRBV7-2 and TRBJ2-1; D is perhaps TRBD1 (6 bases). The CDR3 has 13 residues. V shed 2 bases and J shed 15 bases, with 17 bases lying between them. CDR1 is SGHTA, CDR2 FQGNSA, per germline. The CDR3 is CASSLNRVEPLFF. The CDR3 DNA reads as TGTGCCAGCAGCTTAAACAGGGTTGAGCCACTGTTCTTC.

The chain couples TRBV15 to TRBJ2-5, with D unclear. The ends were cut back, 0 bases at V and 1 base at J, with 3 bases in the middle. Per germline, CDR1 LNHNV and CDR2 YYDKDF (reference sequence). The CDR3 contains 13 residues. The DNA for the CDR3 is TGTGCCACCAGCAGAGATCTCCAAGAGACCCAGTACTTC. This sequence encodes CATSRDLQETQYF.

Only a few counts were recorded for this clonotype. CDR3 protein: CASNPSGGGATEAFF. For the CDR3, the DNA is TGTGCCAGCAACCCCTCGGGGGGAGGCGCCACTGAAGCTTTCTTT. The J gene is TRBJ1-1, the V gene TRBV12-3 or TRBV12-4, with D perhaps matching TRBD1 (5 bases). With 7 bases removed from V and 4 bases from J, the gap between germline ends came to 19 bases. The CDR3 runs to 15 residues.

The chain employs TRBV7-9 and TRBJ2-7; 13 nucleotides line up with TRBD2. The germline V gene has CDR1 SEHNR and CDR2 FQNEAQ (reference sequence). CDR3 length: 17 residues. The junction had 6 bases not matched to a gene; V was cut back by 2 bases and J by 2 bases. The chain's CDR3 is CASSLLGTSGKTYEQYF. CDR3 coding DNA: TGTGCCAGCAGCTTACTAGGGACTAGCGGGAAAACCTACGAGCAGTACTTC.

The chain couples TRBV20-1 to TRBJ1-4; D is possibly TRBD1 (5 bases). Germline V gene data show CDR1 as DFQATT and CDR2 as SNEGSKA (reference sequence). The CDR3 has 17 residues. Trimming cost V 0 bases and J 3 bases, with 17 bases left between them. This chain's CDR3 is CSARDEWSRGANEKLFF. The CDR3 coding sequence is TGCAGTGCTAGAGATGAATGGAGCCGGGGGGCTAATGAAAAACTGTTTTTT.

This clonotype was counted a few times. V usage is TRBV29-1 and J usage is TRBJ2-1; D gene ambiguous. CDR3 size: 15 residues. The germline V gene has CDR1 SQVTM and CDR2 ANQGSEA. V was clipped by 5 bases and J by 1 base, with 15 bases between them. This CDR3 is CSVIRVLRSYNEQFF. Written as DNA, the CDR3 is TGCAGCGTTATCCGGGTCCTTCGTTCCTACAATGAGCAGTTCTTC.

In this sample, this clonotype turned up a few times. This rearrangement joins TRBV25-1 to TRBJ1-2; D unresolved. The CDR3 contains 14 residues. Trimming removed 1 base from V and 4 bases from J, with 10 bases in between. Germline V gene sequence: CDR1 MGHDK, CDR2 SYGVNS. CDR3 nucleotide sequence: TGTGCCAGCAGTGAATTTGGCCAGCCCTATGGCTACACCTTC. Translated, it gives CASSEFGQPYGYTF.